These 14 T cell receptor beta chains originate from one sample sequenced in a study of T cell repertoires in cytomegalovirus infection. TCRdb ran MiXCR on the reads and lists one entry per CDR3 protein. The repertoire includes some 440,000 distinct CDR3 sequences, 31% of them detected once, and roughly 15% sits in the top ten. Specimen: PBMCs. The receptors stem from a human donor in good health (CMV status not recorded). Some clones in this sample may be carry-over from other donors' samples.

V usage is TRBV20-1 and J usage is TRBJ1-4; 7 nucleotides line up with TRBD1. The V segment lost 6 bases and the J segment 7 bases; nucleotides outside the gene matches: 14. The germline gives CDR1 DFQATT, CDR2 SNEGSKA (reference sequence). CDR3 length equals 15 residues. Here the CDR3 DNA reads TGCAGTGCCCATGAGGGGGCCCTGCTGGGTGAAAAACTGTTTTTT. This gives the protein CSAHEGALLGEKLFF.

The chain is built from TRBV24-1 and TRBJ1-2; 9 bases fit TRBD1. V shed 5 bases, J shed 2 bases, and the junction held 11 bases outside the gene matches. CDR3 size: 17 residues. Germline assignment: CDR1 KGHDR and CDR2 SFDVKD. The CDR3 coding sequence is TGTGCCACCAGTGGATATACAACAGGGGGCTTGAACTATGGCTACACCTTC. Translating it yields CATSGYTTGGLNYGYTF.

The sample holds many counts of this clonotype. The V and J genes are TRBV7-2 and TRBJ1-1; D remains ambiguous. Trimming removed 1 base at V and 6 bases at J, with 9 bases between. Germline CDR1 is SGHTA and CDR2 is FQGNSA. This CDR3 has 13 residues. CDR3 region: CASSLDSVPEAFF. In DNA form, the CDR3 reads TGTGCCAGCAGCTTAGATAGTGTTCCTGAAGCTTTCTTT.

Many counts were recorded for this clonotype. The J gene is TRBJ1-6, the V gene TRBV12-3 or TRBV12-4; D not resolved. CDR3 length equals 15 residues. V lost 1 base and J 3 bases, leaving 7 bases between the germline ends. The CDR3 region has the DNA TGTGCCAGCAGTTTAGGGCGGAGCTATAATTCACCCCTCCACTTT. Translation gives CASSLGRSYNSPLHF.

This chain uses TRBV7-9 with TRBJ2-5; D gene ambiguous. Trimming cost V 5 bases and J 5 bases, with 12 bases left between them. CDR3 size: 13 residues. Germline assignment: CDR1 SEHNR and CDR2 FQNEAQ (reference sequence). CDR3 sequence reads: CASSPLGRETQYF. CDR3 DNA sequence: TGTGCCAGCAGCCCACTCGGTCGCGAGACCCAGTACTTC.

This clonotype came up once. Here the CDR3 omits its conserved ending phenylalanine or tryptophan, so a read error is the likely source. The V gene is TRBV4-3, the J gene TRBJ2-7; D gene unclear. CDR3 length equals 13 residues. In germline, CDR1 is LGHNA, CDR2 YSLEER. V gave up 4 bases and J gave up 7 bases, with 14 bases separating them. The CDR3 DNA sequence: TGCGCCAGCAGCCTGATCAGGTCGGGTGAGCAGTACTTA. This gives the protein CASSLIRSGEQYL.

This clonotype was recorded many times. The CDR3 DNA sequence: TGTGCCAGCATCCGGGGGCAAGGGGGGGGAGCTTTCTTT. It specifies CASIRGQGGGAFF. The J gene is TRBJ1-1, the V gene TRBV6-5, with a weak D call TRBD1 (6 bases). V was clipped by 7 bases and J by 10 bases, with 19 bases between them. The CDR3 is made up of 13 amino acids. Germline V gene data show CDR1 as MNHEY and CDR2 as SVGAGI.

The chain links TRBV6-2 or TRBV6-3 to TRBJ2-3; TRBD2 matches at 13 bases. J gave up 1 base and V 6 bases, and 10 bases lay outside the gene matches. The CDR3 sequence is 18 residues long. Germline CDR1 is MNHEY and CDR2 is SVGEGT. The CDR3 spells CASSPTSGGPLGTDTQYF. The CDR3 DNA is TGTGCCAGCAGCCCGACTAGCGGGGGGCCCCTGGGCACAGATACGCAGTATTTT.

This chain links TRBV3-1 with TRBJ1-5; possible D gene TRBD1, 5 bases. The germline V gene has CDR1 LGHDT and CDR2 YNNKEL (reference sequence). Deletions cut 2 bases from V and 7 bases from J, with 15 bases between. The length of the CDR3 is 15 residues. The CDR3 loop is CASSQRSGVGQPQHF. The CDR3, as DNA: TGTGCCAGCAGCCAACGCTCGGGGGTCGGGCAGCCCCAGCATTTT. The variable domain in full, with the rest retrieved from reference TRBV3-1 and TRBJ1-5, is DTAVSQTPKYLVTQMGNDKSIKCEQNLGHDTMYWYKQDSKKFLKIMFSYNNKELIINETVPNRFSPKSPDKAHLNLHINSLELGDSAVYFCASSQRSGVGQPQHFGDGTRLSIL.

The chain couples TRBV12-3 or TRBV12-4 to TRBJ2-2, with TRBD2 identical over 8 bases. V shed 7 bases and J 7 bases; nucleotides not matched to a gene: 17. The length of the CDR3 is 17 residues. In DNA, the CDR3 is TGTGCCAGCACCCCCCCCCCGGGGACTAGTGCTGTCGGGGAGCTGTTTTTT. It translates to CASTPPPGTSAVGELFF.

The chain combines TRBV5-4 with TRBJ1-6; TRBD1 agrees at 7 bases. V lost 4 bases, J lost 6 bases, and 7 bases stayed unmatched. Looked up from germline, CDR1 is SGHNT and CDR2 is YYREEE (reference sequence). This CDR3 spans 15 amino acids. CDR3 bases: TGTGCCAGCAGCCCAGGGACAGCGTTTAATTCACCCCTCCACTTT. Protein: CASSPGTAFNSPLHF.

The sample holds a few counts of this clonotype. The chain links TRBV4-2 to TRBJ1-6; 10 nucleotides line up with TRBD1. The J segment lost 8 bases and the V segment lost 1 base, leaving 8 bases of the junction unmatched. The CDR3 length is 17 residues. CDR1 and CDR2 from the germline V gene are LGHNA and YNFKEQ. CDR3 coding DNA: TGTGCCAGCAGCCAAGCCTCCCGGACAGGGGGAGATTCACCCCTCCACTTT. Its translation is CASSQASRTGGDSPLHF.

This clonotype was observed many times. The chain is built from TRBV6-1 and TRBJ1-1; D call uncertain. The CDR3 runs 14 residues. Germline V gives CDR1 MNHNS, CDR2 SASEGT. V lost 5 bases and J 2 bases, leaving 12 bases between the germline ends. The CDR3 DNA follows: TGTGCCAGCAGTTATTACAGCGCTAACACTGAAGCTTTCTTT. This encodes CASSYYSANTEAFF.

The chain links TRBV27 to TRBJ2-3; the D gene could be TRBD1 or TRBD2 (5 bases each). CDR3 length: 14 amino acids. Trimming shortened V by 3 bases and J by 4 bases, and 11 bases separated the two germline ends. Looked up from germline, CDR1 is MNHEY and CDR2 is SMNVEV (reference sequence). As DNA, the CDR3 is TGTGCCAGCAGTTTGGGGGTAACGGCAGATACGCAGTATTTT. Its translation is CASSLGVTADTQYF.